The subject of this entry is one T cell receptor (beta chain). The antigen is undetermined. CDR1 and CDR2 from the germline V gene are MNHEY and SMNVEV (reference sequence). Trimming pared 3 bases from V and 0 bases from J, leaving 12 bases between. The CDR3 is 15 amino acids. This sample was taken from a study of T cell responses to AZD1222 COVID-19 vaccine. Points from the study as a whole: The sample set comprised mostly white British donors with more females, and clonal diversity was possibly underestimated. Seropositivity was recorded at baseline in only a handful of AZD1222 recipients. The span of vaccine-associated CD4 TCRs extended across spike, with dominance at 160-218 and 743-854. Spike-specific TCR breadth and depth were elevated following two AZD1222 doses.

The repertoire was sequenced with immunoSEQ multiplex PCR; TCRdb's copy has only in-frame clones and lacks some. Here the sample spans about 150,000 clones, 90% being singletons. Material: peripheral blood, obtained on day 0 of AZD1222 vaccination. The J gene is TRBJ2-7, the V gene TRBV27; D ambiguous. The TCR originated in an adult in good health. The CDR3 nucleotides are TGTGCCAGCAGTTTGATGGCGACGTCCTCCTACGAGCAGTACTTC. This sequence encodes CASSLMATSSYEQYF.